This paragraph reports one TCR beta chain. Its antigen is not yet known. No much larger clone exists at a distance of one base, and base qualities are not known. The data stem from a study of regulatory and conventional T cells in RAG deficiency (dated by TCRdb to the late 2010s). With respect to the entire study: The study used high-throughput TCR beta sequencing to compare repertoire diversity and composition of Treg, conventional CD4+ and CD8+ T cells between RAG-deficient patients and healthy controls. What the work shows at the level of the full study, not this receptor alone: Compared with controls, Omenn syndrome and CID/AS patients had approximately 100-fold fewer unique TCR beta sequences in Treg cells, whereas the reduction in the other subsets was approximately 9.8-fold. Sorted CD25-high CD127-low cells from Omenn syndrome patients may represent peripherally activated cells rather than bona fide Treg cells. Some T-cell subset analyses were not done for some subjects. Compared with control T-cell subpopulations, the RAG-deficient patients had markedly lower Shannon entropy and higher Simpson indices. All patient T-cell subsets had shorter CDR3 lengths; Omenn syndrome patients showed >75% Treg-Tconv repertoire overlap at nucleotide and amino acid level.

Conventional CD4+ T cells were purified from blood as CD25-low CD127-high cells before genomic DNA extraction. Several healthy control donors served as the comparison group for repertoire analyses. Receptors were amplified or captured by the immunoSEQ multiplex PCR assay. Rearranged TCR beta chain products were amplified from genomic DNA of sorted T-cell subsets and sequenced. As for how the authors treated the data: Shannon entropy and Simpson indices were used to quantify the repertoire diversity of productive TCR beta rearrangements. Clonal expansion was assessed by the summed frequency of the 100 most abundant productive TCR beta clonotypes among total reads. The TRB repertoires were scored with a self-reactivity index that is based on amino acid usage at CDR3beta positions 6 and 7. Two-way ANOVA was used for repertoire analyses, while Student t or Mann-Whitney tests were used for flow cytometric analyses. TCRdb stores this immuneACCESS table with in-frame sequences only. Part of the clones is absent; in the studies checked, under half of the shortfall reflects unresolved V genes, and no reason is known for the rest. That table is the source of V, J and clone size, and D and trimming were worked out from the DNA. The sample has 25,000 to 35,000 clones on record, about 96% of them singletons. In total, the top ten clones hold roughly 0.16% of the sample.

The germline V gene supplies CDR1 SQVTM and CDR2 ANQGSEA. Trimming accounts for 3 bases at V and 1 base at J, while the number of junction bases matched to no gene is 5. The cysteine opens and the phenylalanine closes a CDR3 of 14 amino acids. The only DNA kept is the CDR3, 42 bases in frame from the first base. Another study also made use of these data, one on regulatory T cells. Per that second paper: In the multiplex PCR, 52 forward TRBV primers and 13 reverse TRBJ primers were used, and assay-based and computational corrections were applied for amplification bias. Repertoires from patients had restricted unique TRB V-J pairs and skewed V and J gene usage, with the strongest effect in regulatory T cells. The study compared T-cell receptor beta repertoires of sorted regulatory, conventional CD4+ and CD8+ T cells in CD3G-deficient patients with those in healthy controls. Peripheral blood mononuclear cells were isolated by Ficoll density separation. Rearranged TRB loci were amplified from genomic DNA by multiplex PCR within the immunoSEQ assay. TRB amplicons were sequenced on an Illumina HiSeq platform. Raw sequences were error-filtered and aligned to reference gene sequences by custom algorithms, then analyzed with the immunoSEQ online tools. Frequencies of productive and nonproductive TRB rearrangements were evaluated among both unique and total sequences. Group comparisons used t tests, Mann-Whitney tests or two-way ANOVA run in Prism software.

Sequencing used CD25- CD4+ T cells sorted from blood. This sequence originates from a human donor in good health. The V gene is TRBV29-1 and the J gene is TRBJ2-7, with TRBD1 matching 8 junction bases. The sequenced DNA is TGCAGCGTTGACAGAACAGGGGGATCCTACGAGCAGTACTTC. This yields the protein CSVDRTGGSYEQYF.